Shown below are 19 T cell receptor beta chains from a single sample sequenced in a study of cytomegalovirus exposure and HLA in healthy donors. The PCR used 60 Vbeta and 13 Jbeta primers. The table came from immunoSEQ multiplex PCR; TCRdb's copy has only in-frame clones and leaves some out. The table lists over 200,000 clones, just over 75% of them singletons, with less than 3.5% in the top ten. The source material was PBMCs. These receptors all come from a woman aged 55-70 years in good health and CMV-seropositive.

CDR3 coding DNA: TGTGCCAGCAGCTTTCTAGCGGGAGGCTACGAGCAGTACTTC. It codes for CASSFLAGGYEQYF. This chain uses TRBV7-9 with TRBJ2-7; 11 nucleotides agree with TRBD2. J gave up 3 bases and V 3 bases, and 1 base lay outside the gene matches. This CDR3 region has 14 residues. From germline, CDR1 is SEHNR and CDR2 FQNEAQ (reference sequence).

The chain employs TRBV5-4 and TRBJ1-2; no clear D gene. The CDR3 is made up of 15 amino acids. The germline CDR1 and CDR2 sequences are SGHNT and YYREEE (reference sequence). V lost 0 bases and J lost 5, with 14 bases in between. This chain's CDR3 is CASSLELGVGYGYTF. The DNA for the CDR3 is TGTGCCAGCAGCTTGGAACTGGGAGTTGGTTATGGCTACACCTTC.

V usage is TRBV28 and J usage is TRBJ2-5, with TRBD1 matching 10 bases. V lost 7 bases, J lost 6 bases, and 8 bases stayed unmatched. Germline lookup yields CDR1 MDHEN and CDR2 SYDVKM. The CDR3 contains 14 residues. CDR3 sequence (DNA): TGTGCCAGCACCGGCGGACAGGGGGGAAAGACCCAGTACTTC. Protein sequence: CASTGGQGGKTQYF.

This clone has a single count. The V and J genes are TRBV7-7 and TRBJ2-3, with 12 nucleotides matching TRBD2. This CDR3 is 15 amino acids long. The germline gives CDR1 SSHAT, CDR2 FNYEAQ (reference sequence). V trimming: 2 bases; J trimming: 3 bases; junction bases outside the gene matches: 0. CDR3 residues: CASSLTSGRTDTQYF. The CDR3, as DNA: TGTGCCAGCAGCTTAACTAGCGGGAGGACAGATACGCAGTATTTT. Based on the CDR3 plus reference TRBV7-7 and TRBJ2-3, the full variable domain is GAGVSQSPRYKVTKRGQDVTLRCDPISSHATLYWYQQALGQGPEFLTYFNYEAQPDKSGLPSDRFSAERPEGSISTLTIQRTEQRDSAMYRCASSLTSGRTDTQYFGPGTRLTVL.

CDR3 residues: CASSPAPHNEQFF. DNA for the CDR3: TGTGCCAGCTCACCAGCGCCCCACAATGAGCAGTTCTTC. V and J are TRBV18 and TRBJ2-1; D is ambiguous. The germline CDR1 and CDR2 sequences are KGHSH and LQKENI. This CDR3 region has 13 residues. V was cut by 2 bases and J by 5 bases, with 7 bases left in between.

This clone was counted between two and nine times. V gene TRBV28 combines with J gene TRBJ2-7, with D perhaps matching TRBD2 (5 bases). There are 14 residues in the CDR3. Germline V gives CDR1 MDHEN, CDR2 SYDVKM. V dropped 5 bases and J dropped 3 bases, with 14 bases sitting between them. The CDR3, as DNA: TGTGCCAGCAGTCTAGTCGGGGATGGCTACGAGCAGTACTTC. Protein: CASSLVGDGYEQYF.

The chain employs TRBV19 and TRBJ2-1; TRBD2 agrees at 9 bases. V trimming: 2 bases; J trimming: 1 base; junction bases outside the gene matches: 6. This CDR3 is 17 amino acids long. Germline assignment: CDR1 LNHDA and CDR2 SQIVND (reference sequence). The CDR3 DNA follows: TGTGCCAGTAGTATAACGTTTAGCGGGAGATCCTACAATGAGCAGTTCTTC. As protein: CASSITFSGRSYNEQFF.

The CDR3: CASQQQGVSGNQPQHF. The DNA of the CDR3 is TGTGCCAGCCAACAACAGGGGGTGAGCGGCAATCAGCCCCAGCATTTT. The rearrangement links TRBV7-2 to TRBJ1-5; 8 nucleotides match TRBD1. V dropped 8 bases and J dropped 2; count of bases not matched to a gene: 11. The CDR3 has 16 residues. From germline, CDR1 is SGHTA and CDR2 FQGNSA.

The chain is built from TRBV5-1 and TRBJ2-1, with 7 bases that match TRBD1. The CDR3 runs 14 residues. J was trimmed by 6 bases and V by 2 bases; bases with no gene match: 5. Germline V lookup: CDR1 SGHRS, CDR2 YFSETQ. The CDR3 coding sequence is TGCGCCAGCAGCTTAACAGGGGATGGCAATGAGCAGTTCTTC. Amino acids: CASSLTGDGNEQFF. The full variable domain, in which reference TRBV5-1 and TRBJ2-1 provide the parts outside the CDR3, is KAGVTQTPRYLIKTRGQQVTLSCSPISGHRSVSWYQQTPGQGLQFLFEYFSETQRNKGNFPGRFSGRQFSNSRSEMNVSTLELGDSALYLCASSLTGDGNEQFFGPGTRLTVL.

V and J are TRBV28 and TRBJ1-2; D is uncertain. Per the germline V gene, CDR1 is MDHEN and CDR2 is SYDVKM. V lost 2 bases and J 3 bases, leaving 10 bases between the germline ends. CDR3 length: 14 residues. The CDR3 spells CASSLGVEDYGYTF. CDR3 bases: TGTGCCAGCAGTTTAGGGGTGGAGGACTATGGCTACACCTTC.

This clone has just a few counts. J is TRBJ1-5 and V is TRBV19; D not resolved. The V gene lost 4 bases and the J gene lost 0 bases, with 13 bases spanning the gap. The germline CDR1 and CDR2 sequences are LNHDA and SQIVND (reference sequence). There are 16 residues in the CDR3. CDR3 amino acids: CASSNYGPGSNQPQHF. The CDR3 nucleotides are TGTGCCAGTAGTAATTATGGGCCTGGTAGCAATCAGCCCCAGCATTTT.

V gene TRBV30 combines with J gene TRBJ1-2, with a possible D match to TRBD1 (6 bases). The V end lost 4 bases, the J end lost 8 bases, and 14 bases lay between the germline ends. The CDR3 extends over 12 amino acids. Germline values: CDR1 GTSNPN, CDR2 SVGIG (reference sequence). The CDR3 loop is CAWIGNRDGYTF. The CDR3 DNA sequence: TGTGCCTGGATTGGGAACAGGGACGGCTACACCTTC.

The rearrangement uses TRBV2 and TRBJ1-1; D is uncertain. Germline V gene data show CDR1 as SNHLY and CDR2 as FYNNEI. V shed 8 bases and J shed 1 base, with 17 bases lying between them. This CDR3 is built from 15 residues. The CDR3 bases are TGTGCCAGCCGAGATGGTGTCCCGCGGAACACTGAAGCTTTCTTT. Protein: CASRDGVPRNTEAFF.

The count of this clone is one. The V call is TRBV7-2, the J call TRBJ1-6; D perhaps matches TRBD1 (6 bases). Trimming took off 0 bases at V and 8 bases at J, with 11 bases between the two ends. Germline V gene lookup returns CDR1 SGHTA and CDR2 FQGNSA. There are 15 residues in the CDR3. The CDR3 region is CASSLAQGSYSPLHF. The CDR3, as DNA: TGTGCCAGCAGCTTAGCACAGGGTTCCTATTCACCCCTCCACTTT.

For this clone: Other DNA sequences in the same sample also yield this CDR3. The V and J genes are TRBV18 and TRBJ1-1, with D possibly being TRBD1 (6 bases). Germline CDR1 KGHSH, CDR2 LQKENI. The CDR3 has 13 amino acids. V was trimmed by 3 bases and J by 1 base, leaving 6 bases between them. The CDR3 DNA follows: TGTGCCAGCTCACCGACAGGGAACACTGAAGCTTTCTTT. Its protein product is CASSPTGNTEAFF. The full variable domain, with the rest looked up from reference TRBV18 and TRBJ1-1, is NAGVMQNPRHLVRRRGQEARLRCSPMKGHSHVYWYRQLPEEGLKFMVYLQKENIIDESGMPKERFSAEFPKEGPSILRIQQVVRGDSAAYFCASSPTGNTEAFFGQGTRLTVV.

CDR3 in amino acids: CASSFLMTGRIYEQYF. DNA for the CDR3: TGTGCCAGCAGCTTCCTTATGACAGGGAGGATCTACGAGCAGTACTTC. The rearrangement uses TRBV5-6 and TRBJ2-7; TRBD1 might be the D (7 bases). The CDR3 totals 16 residues. The V gene's germline CDR1 is SGHDT and CDR2 YYEEEE. The V end lost 2 bases, the J end lost 3 bases, and 18 bases lay between the germline ends.

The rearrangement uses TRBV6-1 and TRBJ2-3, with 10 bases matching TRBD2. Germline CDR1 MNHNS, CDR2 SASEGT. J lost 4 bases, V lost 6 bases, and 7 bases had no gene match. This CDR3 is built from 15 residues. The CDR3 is CASRHSGGAADTQYF. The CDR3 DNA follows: TGTGCCAGCAGACACAGCGGGGGGGCGGCAGATACGCAGTATTTT.

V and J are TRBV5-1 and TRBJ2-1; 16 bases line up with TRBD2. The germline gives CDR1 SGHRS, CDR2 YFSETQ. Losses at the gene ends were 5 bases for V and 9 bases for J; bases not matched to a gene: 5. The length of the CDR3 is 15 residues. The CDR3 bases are TGCGCCAGCAGTCAGGGACTAGCGGGAGGGATTGAGCAGTTCTTC. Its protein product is CASSQGLAGGIEQFF.

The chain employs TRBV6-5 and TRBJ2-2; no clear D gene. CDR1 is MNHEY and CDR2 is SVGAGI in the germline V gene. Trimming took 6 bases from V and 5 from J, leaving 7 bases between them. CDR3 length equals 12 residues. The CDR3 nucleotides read TGTGCCAGCAGCTCGCGGACCGGGGAGCTGTTTTTT. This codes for CASSSRTGELFF.